The 27 T cell receptor beta chains below were found in one sample sequenced in a study of blood T cell repertoires in COVID-19. The assay was immunoSEQ multiplex PCR, and TCRdb's table has in-frame clones only and misses some. The sample has about 250,000 clones, approximately 88% seen once. The sample was peripheral blood. Receptors originate from a woman in her twenties or thirties with COVID-19, enrolled during active disease.

The CDR3: CASSYSMRGVNTEAFF. The CDR3 coding sequence is TGTGCCAGCAGTTACTCGATGCGGGGGGTGAACACTGAAGCTTTCTTT. The V and J genes are TRBV6-2 or TRBV6-3 and TRBJ1-1; tentative D call: TRBD1 (5 bases). Between the trimmed V and J ends, which lost 0 bases and 0 bases, there was a span of 11 bases. The CDR3 contains 16 residues. Looked up from germline, CDR1 is MNHEY and CDR2 is SVGEGT.

CDR3 sequence: CASSRRGTSLRAYNEQFF. In DNA form, the CDR3 reads TGTGCCAGCAGCCGCAGGGGGACTAGCCTTCGGGCCTACAATGAGCAGTTCTTC. The chain couples TRBV3-1 (or the pseudogene TRBV3-2) to TRBJ2-1; 9 bases are a match to TRBD2. With 4 bases clipped from V and 2 bases from J, the junction kept 12 bases outside the gene matches. The CDR3 loop spans 18 amino acids. Looked up from germline, CDR1 is LGHDT and CDR2 is YNNKEL (reference sequence).

This clone was detected only once. This chain uses TRBV4-3 with TRBJ2-1; 8 nucleotides align to TRBD2. V dropped 2 bases and J dropped 4; count of bases not matched to a gene: 4. The CDR3 is 15 residues long. CDR1 is LGHNA, CDR2 YSLEER, per germline. The CDR3 is CASSQTRGGYNEQFF. CDR3 coding DNA: TGCGCCAGCAGCCAAACCCGGGGGGGGTACAATGAGCAGTTCTTC.

The chain carries TRBV30 and TRBJ2-7; possibly TRBD1 for D (5 bases). Trimming took 0 bases from V and 6 from J, leaving 12 bases between them. Per germline, CDR1 GTSNPN and CDR2 SVGIG (reference sequence). CDR3 length: 13 residues. DNA for the CDR3: TGTGCCTGGAGTGTACAGGAAGGTTTCGAGCAGTACGTC. This gives the protein CAWSVQEGFEQYV.

V usage is TRBV6-5 and J usage is TRBJ2-6, with a tentative D call TRBD2 (6 bases). V was clipped by 7 bases and J by 4 bases, with 11 bases between them. Germline CDR1 and CDR2: MNHEY and SVGAGI. CDR3 length equals 14 residues. The CDR3 region is CASNRGLGANVLTF. The CDR3 DNA reads TGTGCCAGCAATAGGGGACTGGGGGCCAACGTCCTGACTTTC.

This clone appeared a few times. The chain combines TRBV9 with TRBJ1-1; maybe TRBD1 (6 bases). Between the trimmed V and J ends, which lost 0 bases and 3 bases, there was a span of 12 bases. The CDR3 extends over 15 amino acids. Germline CDR1 SGDLS, CDR2 YYNGEE. CDR3 amino acids: CASSVGSGEYTEAFF. The CDR3 DNA is TGTGCCAGCAGCGTAGGATCAGGGGAGTACACTGAAGCTTTCTTT.

The chain couples TRBV5-1 to TRBJ1-6; D unresolved. V was clipped by 4 bases and J by 9 bases, with 14 bases between them. The germline gives CDR1 SGHRS, CDR2 YFSETQ. The CDR3 has 14 amino acids. The CDR3 spells CASSPGGLPSPLHF. The DNA for the CDR3 is TGCGCCAGCAGCCCGGGAGGGCTCCCTTCACCCCTCCACTTT. Full variable domain (outside the CDR3, taken from reference TRBV5-1 and TRBJ1-6): KAGVTQTPRYLIKTRGQQVTLSCSPISGHRSVSWYQQTPGQGLQFLFEYFSETQRNKGNFPGRFSGRQFSNSRSEMNVSTLELGDSALYLCASSPGGLPSPLHFGNGTRLTVT.

The V and J genes are TRBV4-1 and TRBJ2-1; TRBD2 matches 14 bases. After removal of 4 bases from V and 1 base from J, the junction contained 3 bases not matched to a gene. Looked up from germline, CDR1 is MGHRA and CDR2 is YSYEKL. The CDR3 runs 17 residues. The CDR3 region has the DNA TGCGCCAGCAGCCCAGGGACTAGCGGGAGTTCCTACAATGAGCAGTTCTTC. Protein: CASSPGTSGSSYNEQFF.

This clone was recorded only once. The chain couples TRBV19 to TRBJ1-2; TRBD1 might be the D (6 bases). From germline, CDR1 is LNHDA and CDR2 SQIVND (reference sequence). The V gene lost 3 bases and the J gene lost 4 bases, with 18 bases spanning the gap. CDR3 size: 16 residues. The CDR3 DNA reads TGTGCCAGTAGTATGATGAACAGGGCGTACGTCTATGGCTACACCTTC. Translation: CASSMMNRAYVYGYTF.

The V call is TRBV7-2, the J call TRBJ2-5; a weak D match, TRBD2 (6 bases). Germline V CDR1 and CDR2: SGHTA, FQGNSA. This CDR3 has 13 residues. V gave up 5 bases and J gave up 9 bases, with 16 bases separating them. The CDR3 sequence: CASSQAQVAAQYF. The DNA of the CDR3 is TGTGCCAGCAGCCAGGCCCAGGTAGCGGCCCAGTACTTC.

The rearrangement joins TRBV13 to TRBJ2-2; no firm D call. V lost 5 bases, J lost 5 bases, and 6 bases lay in between. Germline V lookup: CDR1 PRHDT, CDR2 FYEKMQ (reference sequence). The CDR3 loop spans 12 amino acids. CDR3 bases: TGTGCCAGCAGCCTCCCGACCGGGGAGCTGTTTTTT. Translated: CASSLPTGELFF. The whole variable domain, remainder taken from reference TRBV13 and TRBJ2-2, is AAGVIQSPRHLIKEKRETATLKCYPIPRHDTVYWYQQGPGQDPQFLISFYEKMQSDKGSIPDRFSAQQFSDYHSELNMSSLELGDSALYFCASSLPTGELFFGEGSRLTVL.

This chain joins TRBV6-5 and TRBJ1-6, with 7 nucleotides matching TRBD1. CDR3 length: 12 amino acids. Germline V gives CDR1 MNHEY, CDR2 SVGAGI. V was clipped by 5 bases and J by 9 bases; unmatched bases: 1. The DNA for the CDR3 is TGTGCCAGCAGTAGGGACAGTTCACCCCTCCACTTT. Translation gives CASSRDSSPLHF.

The rearrangement joins TRBV7-2 to TRBJ2-7, with 7 bases identical to TRBD2. The CDR3 totals 15 residues. V gave up 1 base and J gave up 0 bases; unmatched junction bases: 3. The germline V gene has CDR1 SGHTA and CDR2 FQGNSA. Written as DNA, the CDR3 is TGTGCCAGCAGCTTAGAGCGGGGATTCTCCTACGAGCAGTACTTC. The encoded protein is CASSLERGFSYEQYF.

This sequence joins TRBV5-1 and TRBJ1-5, with 8 bases matching TRBD1. The CDR3 extends over 17 amino acids. The germline V gene encodes CDR1 SGHRS and CDR2 YFSETQ. The V segment lost 0 bases and the J segment 0 bases; nucleotides outside the gene matches: 5. The CDR3 coding sequence is TGCGCCAGCAGCTTGGGGGGGACAGGTTATAGCAATCAGCCCCAGCATTTT. Protein sequence: CASSLGGTGYSNQPQHF.

V is TRBV7-6 and J is TRBJ2-5; TRBD1 agrees at 8 bases. The CDR3 totals 14 residues. V trimming: 5 bases; J trimming: 4 bases; junction bases outside the gene matches: 6. Germline V gene lookup returns CDR1 SGHVS and CDR2 FNYEAQ. CDR3 region: CASSPGRGRETQYF. CDR3 bases: TGTGCCAGCAGCCCGGGCAGGGGGCGAGAGACCCAGTACTTC.

The chain employs TRBV7-9 and TRBJ1-1, with D unclear. The CDR3 consists of 10 residues. Germline V lookup: CDR1 SEHNR, CDR2 FQNEAQ (reference sequence). Trimming took off 2 bases at V and 8 bases at J, with 3 bases between the two ends. The CDR3 spells CASSLQEAFF. CDR3 DNA sequence: TGTGCCAGCAGCTTACAGGAAGCTTTCTTT.

The chain is built from TRBV3-1 (or the pseudogene TRBV3-2) and TRBJ2-3, with 13 bases identical to TRBD2. This CDR3 region has 17 residues. Unmatched junction bases numbered 9, after V lost 4 bases and J lost 5 bases. Germline CDR1 and CDR2: LGHDT and YNNKEL (reference sequence). CDR3 amino acids: CASSPAGLAGVVDTQYF. The DNA of the CDR3 is TGTGCCAGCAGCCCGGCCGGACTAGCGGGAGTGGTAGATACGCAGTATTTT.

The V call is TRBV4-2, the J call TRBJ2-1; 12 bases agree with TRBD1. This CDR3 has 17 residues. Germline V gene sequence: CDR1 LGHNA, CDR2 YNFKEQ. The V segment lost 0 bases and the J segment 8 bases; nucleotides outside the gene matches: 8. Here the CDR3 DNA reads TGTGCCAGCAGCCAAGAACCCGGGACAGGGGGCGTTGATGAGCAGTTCTTC. Protein sequence: CASSQEPGTGGVDEQFF.

J is TRBJ1-2 and V is TRBV7-9, with D perhaps matching TRBD1 (6 bases). This CDR3 has 14 amino acids. Germline V gene data show CDR1 as SEHNR and CDR2 as FQNEAQ (reference sequence). The V end was cut by 4 bases, the J end by 6 bases, with 15 bases between. In DNA form, the CDR3 reads TGTGCCAGCAGCTCCCTAACAGGGAGAGATGGCTACACCTTC. As protein: CASSSLTGRDGYTF.

The CDR3: CASSPPGFIRNSYNEQFF. The CDR3 DNA is TGTGCCAGCTCACCACCGGGCTTCATCCGAAACTCCTACAATGAGCAGTTCTTC. The J gene is TRBJ2-1, the V gene TRBV18; D call uncertain. V dropped 0 bases and J dropped 0 bases, with 15 bases sitting between them. From germline, CDR1 is KGHSH and CDR2 LQKENI. The CDR3 has 18 amino acids.

V and J are TRBV24-1 and TRBJ2-1, with D possibly TRBD2 on 5 matching bases. The CDR3 contains 13 residues. The V and J ends lost 1 base and 7 bases respectively, with 7 bases between them. Looked up from germline, CDR1 is KGHDR and CDR2 is SFDVKD. In nucleotides, the CDR3 is TGTGCCACCAGTGATTTAACGGGAAATGAGCAGTTCTTC. Translated, it gives CATSDLTGNEQFF.

This clone was picked up a small number of times. The rearrangement uses TRBV18 and TRBJ1-1; no firm D call. Trimming stripped 4 bases from V and 3 bases from J, with 12 bases between. The V gene's germline CDR1 is KGHSH and CDR2 LQKENI. The CDR3 sequence is 14 residues long. This CDR3 is CASSLDLEDTEAFF. The CDR3 nucleotides are TGTGCCAGCTCACTAGACCTGGAGGACACTGAAGCTTTCTTT.

CDR3 bases: TGTGCCAGCAGCTTGGGACAGGGGACGTGGGCTGAAGCTTTCTTT. Its protein is CASSLGQGTWAEAFF. The gene calls are TRBV5-8 and TRBJ1-1; 8 bases align to TRBD1. Germline V gives CDR1 SGHTS, CDR2 YDEGEE. Unmatched junction bases numbered 7, after V lost 0 bases and J lost 6 bases. This CDR3 has 15 amino acids. Filled out from reference TRBV5-8 and TRBJ1-1, the complete variable domain reads EAGVTQSPTHLIKTRGQQATLRCSPISGHTSVYWYQQALGLGLQFLLWYDEGEERNRGNFPPRFSGRQFPNYSSELNVNALELEDSALYLCASSLGQGTWAEAFFGQGTRLTVV.

This chain uses TRBV3-1 (or the pseudogene TRBV3-2) with TRBJ1-5; TRBD1 might be the D (5 bases). The CDR3 runs to 14 residues. The germline V gene encodes CDR1 LGHDT and CDR2 YNNKEL (reference sequence). V lost 3 bases, J lost 7 bases, and 13 bases lay in between. CDR3 sequence reads: CASSQGQGTQPQHF. The DNA for the CDR3 is TGTGCCAGCAGCCAGGGCCAGGGAACACAGCCCCAGCATTTT.

The V and J genes are TRBV3-1 (or the pseudogene TRBV3-2) and TRBJ1-5, with 8 positions matching TRBD1. The germline V gene has CDR1 LGHDT and CDR2 YNNKEL (reference sequence). V was clipped by 1 base and J by 7 bases; unmatched bases: 9. The CDR3 totals 16 residues. The CDR3 here is CASSQGTGMAGQPQHF. DNA for the CDR3: TGTGCCAGCAGCCAAGGGACAGGGATGGCGGGCCAGCCCCAGCATTTT.

This chain uses TRBV10-3 with TRBJ1-6, with 7 bases fitting TRBD1. The CDR3 runs 12 residues. V lost 10 bases to trimming and J lost 5 bases; unmatched junction nucleotides: 2. CDR1 and CDR2 from the germline V gene are ENHRY and SYGVKD. CDR3 in DNA: TGTGCCACCGGGACAGATAATTCACCCCTCCACTTT. Residues: CATGTDNSPLHF.

As regards this clone: The sample contains more than one DNA sequence encoding this CDR3. This chain links TRBV19 with TRBJ2-2; tentative D call: TRBD2 (5 bases). The V end was cut by 6 bases, the J end by 5 bases, with 10 bases between. The CDR3 sequence is 13 residues long. Germline assignment: CDR1 LNHDA and CDR2 SQIVND (reference sequence). CDR3 amino acids: CASSPTGTGELFF. DNA of the CDR3: TGTGCCAGTAGCCCGACGGGAACCGGGGAGCTGTTTTTT.